The 28 T cell receptor beta chains below were found in one sample sequenced in a study of T-cell memory formation after mild COVID-19. Via MiXCR, TCRdb re-called the 5' RACE reads, giving one row per CDR3 protein. Here the sample spans approximately 300,000 distinct CDR3 sequences, roughly a fifth being singletons. The specimen sequenced was PBMCs or a T cell subset sorted from them (not recorded which). The source of these receptors is a young man who had mild COVID-19 (a few samples of this study predate the infection). Cell type and time point are not known.

Many counts were recorded for this clonotype. The chain combines TRBV6-5 with TRBJ2-4, with a possible D match to TRBD2 (5 bases). V lost 0 bases and J lost 2, with 11 bases in between. This CDR3 region has 16 residues. Germline CDR1 is MNHEY and CDR2 is SVGAGI. CDR3 in DNA: TGTGCCAGCAGTTACTCTGGGGTCGGGACCAAAAACATTCAGTACTTC. This encodes CASSYSGVGTKNIQYF.

The chain uses TRBV6-6 and TRBJ2-3; possibly TRBD1 or TRBD2 for D (6 bases each). Trimming took 6 bases from V and 4 from J, leaving 14 bases between them. The CDR3 consists of 14 residues. Looked up from germline, CDR1 is MNHNY and CDR2 is SVGAGI (reference sequence). CDR3 in DNA: TGTGCCAGCAGGGCCAGGAGGGGGTCAGATACGCAGTATTTT. Residues: CASRARRGSDTQYF.

The gene calls are TRBV7-9 and TRBJ2-3; tentative D call: TRBD2 (5 bases). V gave up 8 bases and J gave up 0 bases, with 15 bases separating them. The CDR3 spans 15 residues. Germline lookup yields CDR1 SEHNR and CDR2 FQNEAQ (reference sequence). CDR3 sequence reads: CASPGVRASTDTQYF. The CDR3 DNA follows: TGTGCCAGCCCCGGCGTGCGGGCCAGCACAGATACGCAGTATTTT.

This sequence joins TRBV11-2 and TRBJ2-5, with 7 bases lining up with TRBD1. CDR1 SGHAT and CDR2 FQNNGV come from the germline V gene. The CDR3 is 14 residues long. V gave up 5 bases and J gave up 6 bases; unmatched junction bases: 9. The CDR3 DNA reads as TGTGCCAGCAGCCACTTAAGGGGGCTGAAGACCCAGTACTTC. It yields the protein CASSHLRGLKTQYF.

This clonotype turned up a few times. The chain has TRBV7-6 and TRBJ2-5, with a possible D match to TRBD1 (6 bases). Per germline, CDR1 SGHVS and CDR2 FNYEAQ. V was cut by 5 bases and J by 5 bases, with 15 bases left in between. There are 14 residues in the CDR3. In nucleotides, the CDR3 is TGTGCCAGCAGCAGACCCAGGGGAAGGGAGACCCAGTACTTC. Protein sequence: CASSRPRGRETQYF.

This clonotype has just a few counts. J is TRBJ1-6 and V is TRBV6-1; possible D gene TRBD1, 5 bases. The germline V and J ends were trimmed by 11 bases and 0 bases, with 8 bases remaining between them. Germline CDR1 is MNHNS and CDR2 is SASEGT. There are 13 residues in the CDR3. The DNA of the CDR3 is TGTGCCTACAGGAGCTCCTATAATTCACCCCTCCACTTT. Its protein is CAYRSSYNSPLHF.

V usage is TRBV18 and J usage is TRBJ2-1, with 7 nucleotides matching TRBD2. The CDR3 spans 17 residues. Germline V gene data show CDR1 as KGHSH and CDR2 as LQKENI. The trim removed 6 bases at V and 4 bases at J, leaving 15 bases unmatched. CDR3 sequence (DNA): TGTGCCAGCTCCCTTCTAGGGGCTAGCGGCCCGTACAATGAGCAGTTCTTC. Its protein product is CASSLLGASGPYNEQFF.

This clonotype occurred many times. This chain joins TRBV7-9 and TRBJ1-3; the D is unclear. CDR3 length: 12 residues. V shed 2 bases and J shed 4 bases, with 3 bases lying between them. Per the germline V gene, CDR1 is SEHNR and CDR2 is FQNEAQ (reference sequence). In DNA, the CDR3 is TGTGCCAGCAGCTTACACGGAAACACCATATATTTT. This translates into CASSLHGNTIYF.

The chain employs TRBV3-1 and TRBJ1-4; D is ambiguous. V was shortened by 0 bases and J by 7 bases, with 9 bases between the two germline ends. The germline gives CDR1 LGHDT, CDR2 YNNKEL (reference sequence). The CDR3 length is 14 residues. The CDR3 is CASSQDGYVEKLFF. CDR3 nucleotide sequence: TGTGCCAGCAGCCAAGACGGGTATGTTGAAAAACTGTTTTTT.

At least ten counts were recorded for this clonotype. The DNA for the CDR3 is TGTGCCAGCAGTTTAATCCCGGGACAGGGGCCGAGCTCCTACGAGCAGTACGTC. This sequence encodes CASSLIPGQGPSSYEQYV. The chain recombines TRBV12-3 or TRBV12-4 with TRBJ2-7; 10 bases fit TRBD1. After removal of 2 bases from V and 0 bases from J, the junction contained 10 bases not matched to a gene. The CDR3 has 18 residues.

This chain uses TRBV4-2 with TRBJ2-2; 7 bases line up with TRBD2. The germline gives CDR1 LGHNA, CDR2 YNFKEQ. The CDR3 is 18 amino acids. V gave up 4 bases and J gave up 0 bases; unmatched junction bases: 11. CDR3 residues: CASSPSGLGGANTGELFF. For the CDR3, the DNA is TGTGCCAGCAGCCCCTCTGGCCTGGGGGGGGCGAACACCGGGGAGCTGTTTTTT.

The sample holds a few counts of this clonotype. The chain couples TRBV7-9 to TRBJ2-2; D not resolved. Looked up from germline, CDR1 is SEHNR and CDR2 is FQNEAQ (reference sequence). Trimming pared 3 bases from V and 11 bases from J, leaving 7 bases between. There are 11 residues in the CDR3. The CDR3 DNA reads as TGTGCCAGCAGCTTCGGACCCGAGCTGTTTTTT. This encodes CASSFGPELFF. Complete variable domain (other parts from reference TRBV7-9 and TRBJ2-2): DTGVSQNPRHKITKRGQNVTFRCDPISEHNRLYWYRQTLGQGPEFLTYFQNEAQLEKSRLLSDRFSAERPKGSFSTLEIQRTEQGDSAMYLCASSFGPELFFGEGSRLTVL.

A few counts support this clonotype. This chain connects TRBV7-8 to TRBJ2-1, with 11 bases lining up with TRBD1. The CDR3 runs to 15 residues. V was clipped by 6 bases and J by 7 bases; unmatched bases: 8. Germline CDR1 reads SGHVS; CDR2 reads FQNEAQ. CDR3 sequence reads: CASRADRGRRNEQFF. As DNA, the CDR3 is TGTGCCAGCAGGGCGGACAGGGGGCGACGAAATGAGCAGTTCTTC.

The CDR3 DNA sequence: TGTGCCAGCAGTTATTTCAGCGGGGGGTTCTACGAGCAGTACTTC. This translates into CASSYFSGGFYEQYF. The chain joins TRBV6-5 to TRBJ2-7; 9 nucleotides align to TRBD2. The CDR3 loop spans 15 amino acids. Germline V gene lookup returns CDR1 MNHEY and CDR2 SVGAGI. Trimming removed 3 bases from V and 3 bases from J; junction bases left unmatched: 6.

A few counts support this clonotype. CDR3 residues: CASSFWHSGSSYNEQFF. Here the CDR3 DNA reads TGTGCCAGCAGCTTCTGGCATAGCGGCAGCTCCTACAATGAGCAGTTCTTC. The V and J genes are TRBV7-3 and TRBJ2-1; D possibly corresponds to TRBD2 (6 bases). Germline CDR1 and CDR2: SGHTA and FQGTGA. V was trimmed by 3 bases and J by 0 bases, leaving 15 bases between them. The CDR3 length is 17 residues.

This clonotype was detected only a few times. This CDR3 is CASRPGTSGEETQYF. CDR3 DNA: TGTGCCAGCAGACCCGGGACTAGCGGGGAAGAGACCCAGTACTTC. The chain uses TRBV5-6 and TRBJ2-5; TRBD2 aligns across 13 bases. V lost 5 bases and J lost 3; bases outside the gene matches: 4. The germline gives CDR1 SGHDT, CDR2 YYEEEE. The length of the CDR3 is 15 residues.

This clonotype was seen only a few times. This sequence joins TRBV7-2 and TRBJ1-1, with 10 bases aligning to TRBD1. Germline V gene data show CDR1 as SGHTA and CDR2 as FQGNSA. This CDR3 region has 15 residues. The V and J ends lost 4 bases and 5 bases, in that order; junction bases with no gene match: 7. The CDR3 is CASSWGGTGVTEAFF. For the CDR3, the DNA is TGTGCCAGCAGCTGGGGAGGGACAGGGGTTACTGAAGCTTTCTTT.

The chain carries TRBV4-3 and TRBJ1-4; 7 bases fit TRBD1. J gave up 5 bases and V 0 bases, and 9 bases lay outside the gene matches. This CDR3 has 17 amino acids. Germline lookup yields CDR1 LGHNA and CDR2 YSLEER. The CDR3, as DNA: TGCGCCAGCAGCCAAGATCTGAAGACAGGGCTAAATGAAAAACTGTTTTTT. Translation: CASSQDLKTGLNEKLFF.

A few counts support this clonotype. V gene TRBV21-1 combines with J gene TRBJ2-3; the DNA was not used to check the table's D call, TRBD1. TRBV21-1 is designated a pseudogene. The CDR3 is 19 residues long. CDR3 residues: CASSRRAPGNRTSTDTQYF. The CDR3 nucleotides read TGTGCCAGCAGCAGACGGGCCCCAGGGAACAGGACTAGCACAGATACGCAGTATTTT.

This clonotype was seen a few times. The chain uses TRBV5-1 and TRBJ2-3, with TRBD2 matching 12 bases. This CDR3 is 15 amino acids long. The J segment lost 6 bases and the V segment lost 3 bases, leaving 5 bases of the junction unmatched. Per germline, CDR1 SGHRS and CDR2 YFSETQ. DNA for the CDR3: TGCGCCAGCAGCTCTAGCGGGGGGGCGTCTGATACGCAGTATTTT. Translation gives CASSSSGGASDTQYF.

In its sample, this clonotype was seen once. V and J are TRBV6-5 and TRBJ1-1; 8 nucleotides match TRBD1. V lost 8 bases to trimming and J lost 4 bases; unmatched junction nucleotides: 15. Germline-derived CDR1 and CDR2 are MNHEY and SVGAGI. The CDR3 runs 16 residues. Here the CDR3 DNA reads TGTGCCAGCCGTGGGGTCCCAGGGGGCAGAGGCACTGAAGCTTTCTTT. It specifies CASRGVPGGRGTEAFF.

In this sample, this clonotype turned up a few times. The chain carries TRBV3-1 and TRBJ2-1; D possibly corresponds to TRBD2 (6 bases). Deletions cut 1 base from V and 9 bases from J, with 16 bases between. Germline lookup yields CDR1 LGHDT and CDR2 YNNKEL (reference sequence). The CDR3 is 15 amino acids. The CDR3 nucleotides read TGTGCCAGCAGCCAAGGGGCGGGGTGGGCCGGTGAGCAGTTCTTC. Translating gives CASSQGAGWAGEQFF.

This clonotype showed up just a few times. V is TRBV20-1 and J is TRBJ1-4; D call uncertain. V shed 3 bases and J shed 5 bases, with 13 bases lying between them. CDR3 length: 14 residues. CDR1 DFQATT and CDR2 SNEGSKA come from the germline V gene (reference sequence). The CDR3 region is CSASLARENEKLFF. The CDR3 DNA sequence: TGCAGTGCTAGTTTGGCCCGGGAGAATGAAAAACTGTTTTTT.

This clonotype showed up just a few times. The gene calls are TRBV4-1 and TRBJ1-2; maybe TRBD1 (5 bases). The V gene lost 4 bases and the J gene lost 0 bases, with 24 bases spanning the gap. This CDR3 region has 19 residues. Per germline, CDR1 MGHRA and CDR2 YSYEKL. The chain's CDR3 is CASSREAGTALEANYGYTF. CDR3 in DNA: TGCGCCAGCAGCCGCGAAGCAGGGACGGCGTTAGAAGCTAACTATGGCTACACCTTC.

The J gene is TRBJ2-1, the V gene TRBV7-8; either TRBD1 or TRBD2 may fit D (6 bases each). V was shortened by 1 base and J by 7 bases, with 14 bases between the two germline ends. Germline V lookup: CDR1 SGHVS, CDR2 FQNEAQ. The CDR3 totals 15 residues. This CDR3 reads CASSLVPGALNEQFF. As DNA, the CDR3 is TGTGCCAGCAGCTTAGTCCCGGGGGCGTTAAATGAGCAGTTCTTC.

This rearrangement joins TRBV4-1 to TRBJ2-3; 7 nucleotides match TRBD2. CDR1 and CDR2 (germline): MGHRA, YSYEKL. This CDR3 has 14 residues. J lost 5 bases, V lost 3 bases, and 5 bases had no gene match. The CDR3 spells CASSQGGLGDTQYF. CDR3 in DNA: TGCGCCAGCAGCCAGGGGGGGTTGGGAGATACGCAGTATTTT.

This chain uses TRBV15 with TRBJ2-3, with TRBD2 as a possible D gene (5 bases). The CDR3 is 13 residues long. Trimming cost V 5 bases and J 6 bases, with 12 bases left between them. Germline values: CDR1 LNHNV, CDR2 YYDKDF (reference sequence). In nucleotides, the CDR3 is TGTGCCACCAGCTGGGGAGTGGGGGATACGCAGTATTTT. This encodes CATSWGVGDTQYF. Full variable domain (rest looked up from reference TRBV15 and TRBJ2-3): DAMVIQNPRYQVTQFGKPVTLSCSQTLNHNVMYWYQQKSSQAPKLLFHYYDKDFNNEADTPDNFQSRRPNTSFCFLDIRSPGLGDTAMYLCATSWGVGDTQYFGPGTRLTVL.

This clonotype was detected a few times. The V call is TRBV20-1, the J call TRBJ1-2, with D hard to call. The ends were cut back, 1 base at V and 6 bases at J, with 6 bases in the middle. CDR1 and CDR2 from the germline V gene are DFQATT and SNEGSKA (reference sequence). The CDR3 covers 11 residues. The CDR3 spells CSARALDGYTF. DNA for the CDR3: TGCAGTGCTAGAGCCCTTGATGGCTACACCTTC.